A single T cell receptor beta chain is shown here with its context. Its antigen is unidentified. The diagnostic basis comprised clinical symptoms, serum thyroxine and TRAb, thyroid ultrasound and orbital computed tomography. Researchers amplified the TCR beta CDR3 regions from RNA transcripts. TCR CDR3 underwent first-round RT-PCR with the HTBI primer set. TCRdb passed the multiplex PCR reads through MiXCR, listing each CDR3 protein once. The table records about 500,000 distinct CDR3 sequences, over 15% of them present only once. The sample is drawn from a study of T cells in Graves' hyperthyroidism and ophthalmopathy. Study-wide findings and caveats: Most thyroid clonotypes expanded above 0.001 were also detected in blood. Ophthalmopathy prediction by the model preceded onset by a median approximately 5.9 months. By a 13 V-J model, ophthalmopathy was set apart from stable hyperthyroidism.

This receptor was obtained from a woman aged 18-30 years with Graves' hyperthyroidism. What was sequenced was blood.

The DNA for the CDR3 is TGCAGTGCTAGAGGTGGGAGGGATGGGAAAAGCCAAGAGACCCAGTACTTC. Translating gives CSARGGRDGKSQETQYF. The chain uses TRBV20-1 and TRBJ2-5; 7 bases align to TRBD2. Germline V gives CDR1 DFQATT, CDR2 SNEGSKA (reference sequence). The CDR3 spans 17 residues. The V segment lost 1 base and the J segment 1 base; nucleotides outside the gene matches: 12.